The clone carrying this T cell receptor (beta chain) was found many times. Its antigen is as yet unknown. Germline values: CDR1 GTSNPN, CDR2 SVGIG (reference sequence). This CDR3 contains 15 residues. The J segment lost 0 bases and the V segment lost 6 bases, leaving 9 bases of the junction unmatched. This entry comes from a study of beta chain features in type 1 diabetes. Study-level background: Sorted cells examined across all samples numbered about 110,000,000.

A single heparinised draw of approximately 100 mL on average was taken per donor. CD4+ cells of the naive, central memory, regulatory and stem cell-like memory types were sorted via CD45RO/CCR7/CD25/CD127/CD95/CD27. The study's findings and limits: VDJ junctions from patients with type 1 diabetes contained fewer insertions and more deletions. Moderate but significant shortening of TCRB CDR3s was recorded in all four CD4+ subsets from Type 1 diabetes patients.

Sequenced material consisted of expressed TCRB transcripts (all of the isolated RNA was reverse transcribed). Clones were sequenced by immunoSEQ multiplex PCR, and TCRdb holds only the in-frame ones, with some missing. Altogether around 150,000 clones are present, around 8.6% being singletons, with the ten largest covering about 0.5%. The specimen was central memory CD4+ T cells from blood. The TCR sequence derives from a woman between 18 and 29 years old with type 1 diabetes. The chain combines TRBV30 with TRBJ1-2; 8 nucleotides agree with TRBD1. The DNA of the CDR3 is TGTGCCTGCCCGGACAGGGTGCAGACTAACTATGGCTACACCTTC. Encoded protein: CACPDRVQTNYGYTF.